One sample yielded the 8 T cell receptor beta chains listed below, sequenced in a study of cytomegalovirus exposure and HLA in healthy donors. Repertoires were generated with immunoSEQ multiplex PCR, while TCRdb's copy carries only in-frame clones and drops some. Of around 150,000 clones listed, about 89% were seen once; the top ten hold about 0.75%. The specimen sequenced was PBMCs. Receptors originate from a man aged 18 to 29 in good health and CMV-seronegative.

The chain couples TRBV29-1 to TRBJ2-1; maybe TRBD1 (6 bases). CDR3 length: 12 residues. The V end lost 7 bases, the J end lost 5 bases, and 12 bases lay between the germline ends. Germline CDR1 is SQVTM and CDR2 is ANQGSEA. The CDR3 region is CSGYRANNEQFF. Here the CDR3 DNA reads TGCAGCGGTTACAGGGCCAACAATGAGCAGTTCTTC.

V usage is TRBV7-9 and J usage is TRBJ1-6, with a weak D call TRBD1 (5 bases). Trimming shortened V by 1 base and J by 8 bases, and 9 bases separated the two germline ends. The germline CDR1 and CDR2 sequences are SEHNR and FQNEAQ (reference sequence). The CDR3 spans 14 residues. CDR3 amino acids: CASSLVGVDSPLHF. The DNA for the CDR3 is TGTGCCAGCAGCTTAGTAGGGGTGGATTCACCCCTCCACTTT.

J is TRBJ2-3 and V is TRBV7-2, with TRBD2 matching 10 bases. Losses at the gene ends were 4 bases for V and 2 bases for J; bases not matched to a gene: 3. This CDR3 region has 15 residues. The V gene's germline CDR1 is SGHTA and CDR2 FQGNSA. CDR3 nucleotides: TGTGCCAGCAGCTACCTAGCGGGAGTCACAGATACGCAGTATTTT. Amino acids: CASSYLAGVTDTQYF.

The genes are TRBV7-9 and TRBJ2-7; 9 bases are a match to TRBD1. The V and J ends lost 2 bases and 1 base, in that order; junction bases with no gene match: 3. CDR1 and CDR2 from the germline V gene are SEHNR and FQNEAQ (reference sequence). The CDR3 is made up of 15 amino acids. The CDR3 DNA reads TGTGCCAGCAGCTTAACCGGGACAGGGTCCTACGAGCAGTACTTC. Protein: CASSLTGTGSYEQYF. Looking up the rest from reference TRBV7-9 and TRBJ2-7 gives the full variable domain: DTGVSQNPRHKITKRGQNVTFRCDPISEHNRLYWYRQTLGQGPEFLTYFQNEAQLEKSRLLSDRFSAERPKGSFSTLEIQRTEQGDSAMYLCASSLTGTGSYEQYFGPGTRLTVT.

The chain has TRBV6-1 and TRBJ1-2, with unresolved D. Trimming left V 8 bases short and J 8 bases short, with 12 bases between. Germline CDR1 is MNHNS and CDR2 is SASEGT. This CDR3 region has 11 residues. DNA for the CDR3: TGTGCCAGCGGCGAAGGCGTCGGCTACACCTTC. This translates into CASGEGVGYTF.

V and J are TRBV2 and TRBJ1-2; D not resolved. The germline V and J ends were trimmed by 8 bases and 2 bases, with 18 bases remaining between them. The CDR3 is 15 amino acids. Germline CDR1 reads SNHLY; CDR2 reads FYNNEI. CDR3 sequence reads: CASPNLRGWNYGYTF. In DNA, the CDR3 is TGTGCCAGCCCTAATTTGCGGGGTTGGAACTATGGCTACACCTTC.

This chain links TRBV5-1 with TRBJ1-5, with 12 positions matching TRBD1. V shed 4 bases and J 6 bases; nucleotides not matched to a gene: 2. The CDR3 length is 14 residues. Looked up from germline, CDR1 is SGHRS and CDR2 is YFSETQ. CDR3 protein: CASSPGQGAQPQHF. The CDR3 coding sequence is TGCGCCAGCAGCCCGGGACAGGGGGCTCAGCCCCAGCATTTT.

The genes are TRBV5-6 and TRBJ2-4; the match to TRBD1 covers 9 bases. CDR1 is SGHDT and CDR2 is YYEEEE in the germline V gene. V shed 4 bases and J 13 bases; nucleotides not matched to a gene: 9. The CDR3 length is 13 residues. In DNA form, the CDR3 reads TGTGCCAGCAGCACCGGACAGGGGCGGGCGCAGTACTTC. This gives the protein CASSTGQGRAQYF.